The 25 T cell receptor beta chains below were found in one sample sequenced in a study of T cell repertoires in cytomegalovirus infection. TCRdb independently ran MiXCR on the reads; one entry per CDR3 protein. The data hold approximately 140,000 distinct CDR3 sequences, with 5% to 6.5% observed a single time. Sequenced sample: PBMCs. These receptors originate from a human donor in good health (CMV status not recorded). Some clones in this sample may be carry-over from other donors' samples.

The V and J genes are TRBV7-8 and TRBJ1-4; a weak D match, TRBD1 (6 bases). V dropped 3 bases and J dropped 6 bases, with 29 bases sitting between them. This CDR3 contains 20 residues. Germline CDR1 SGHVS, CDR2 FQNEAQ. In DNA form, the CDR3 reads TGTGCCAGCAGCTTTAGTTTACGGGCCACAGGGAGAACTAATGATGAAAAACTGTTTTTT. This gives the protein CASSFSLRATGRTNDEKLFF.

This clonotype appeared many times. The chain combines TRBV7-2 with TRBJ2-7; D possibly corresponds to TRBD1 (5 bases). Trimming took 5 bases from V and 7 from J, leaving 9 bases between them. Germline CDR1 reads SGHTA; CDR2 reads FQGNSA. There are 11 residues in the CDR3. CDR3 bases: TGTGCCAGCAGCCTCAGACAGGAGCAGTACTTC. As protein: CASSLRQEQYF. Full variable domain (outside the CDR3, taken from reference TRBV7-2 and TRBJ2-7): GAGVSQSPSNKVTEKGKDVELRCDPISGHTALYWYRQSLGQGLEFLIYFQGNSAPDKSGLPSDRFSAERTGGSVSTLTIQRTQQEDSAVYLCASSLRQEQYFGPGTRLTVT.

This clonotype was detected many times. This chain connects TRBV7-2 to TRBJ2-3, with 7 bases that match TRBD2. Germline lookup yields CDR1 SGHTA and CDR2 FQGNSA. The V gene end was trimmed by 8 bases and the J gene end by 8 bases; junction bases not matched to a gene: 4. The CDR3 is made up of 11 amino acids. CDR3 nucleotide sequence: TGTGCCAGCCTCGGGGGGAGTACGCAGTATTTT. It translates to CASLGGSTQYF. Drawing the rest from reference TRBV7-2 and TRBJ2-3, the complete variable domain is GAGVSQSPSNKVTEKGKDVELRCDPISGHTALYWYRQSLGQGLEFLIYFQGNSAPDKSGLPSDRFSAERTGGSVSTLTIQRTQQEDSAVYLCASLGGSTQYFGPGTRLTVL.

Many counts were recorded for this clonotype. The chain has TRBV12-3 or TRBV12-4 and TRBJ1-1; D call uncertain. The germline V and J ends were trimmed by 1 base and 5 bases, with 11 bases remaining between them. The CDR3 spans 14 residues. The CDR3 region is CASSLDSRITEAFF. DNA of the CDR3: TGTGCCAGCAGTTTAGACAGCAGGATTACTGAAGCTTTCTTT.

This clonotype was seen at least ten times. The genes are TRBV7-8 and TRBJ1-1; D gene unclear. The CDR3 has 13 amino acids. Germline loops: CDR1 SGHVS, CDR2 FQNEAQ. V lost 5 bases and J lost 6, with 13 bases in between. The CDR3: CASSPLGGAEAFF. The CDR3, as DNA: TGTGCCAGCAGCCCGTTAGGCGGGGCTGAAGCTTTCTTT.

This clonotype was detected many times. One junction end does not reproduce the germline sequence, and a read error may be involved. The chain uses TRBV7-2 and TRBJ2-1; 9 bases map to TRBD2. Looked up from germline, CDR1 is SGHTA and CDR2 is FQGNSA. The CDR3 is 13 amino acids. Written as DNA, the CDR3 is TGTGCCAGCAGCTTAGCAGGACTAGCGAATGGTTACTTC. Encoded protein: CASSLAGLANGYF.

Many counts were recorded for this clonotype. The chain carries TRBV20-1 and TRBJ2-5; 14 bases agree with TRBD2. Germline V gene sequence: CDR1 DFQATT, CDR2 SNEGSKA (reference sequence). The CDR3 sequence is 15 residues long. The V and J ends lost 6 bases and 5 bases, in that order; junction bases with no gene match: 8. The CDR3: CSAETSGGAEETQYF. CDR3 sequence (DNA): TGCAGTGCGGAGACTAGCGGGGGGGCTGAGGAGACCCAGTACTTC.

This clonotype was counted between two and nine times. The rearrangement links TRBV12-3 or TRBV12-4 to TRBJ1-2, with D perhaps TRBD1 (6 bases). V lost 4 bases and J lost 7, with 19 bases in between. The CDR3 sequence is 15 residues long. CDR3 coding DNA: TGTGCCAGCAGTTCCCCACAGGGTATATTTGGTGGCTACACCTTC. It is translated as CASSSPQGIFGGYTF.

The sample holds many counts of this clonotype. The chain recombines TRBV7-2 with TRBJ1-3, with a possible D match to TRBD1 (6 bases). This CDR3 comprises 13 residues. Between the trimmed V and J ends, which lost 5 bases and 9 bases, there was a span of 14 bases. Germline V gene lookup returns CDR1 SGHTA and CDR2 FQGNSA. In DNA form, the CDR3 reads TGTGCCAGCAGCCCAGGGGTGGGGGGCACCATATATTTT. It codes for CASSPGVGGTIYF.

The table lists this clonotype with many counts. This rearrangement joins TRBV6-5 to TRBJ1-3; D uncertain. V gave up 0 bases and J gave up 0 bases, with 9 bases separating them. The CDR3 has 16 residues. Germline V gene lookup returns CDR1 MNHEY and CDR2 SVGAGI. The CDR3: CASSYSGATSGNTIYF. The DNA of the CDR3 is TGTGCCAGCAGTTACTCGGGCGCAACCTCTGGAAACACCATATATTTT.

This clonotype was counted a few times. The rearrangement joins TRBV12-3 or TRBV12-4 to TRBJ1-6, with D possibly TRBD1 on 6 matching bases. The CDR3 runs 15 residues. The V gene lost 1 base and the J gene lost 10 bases, with 14 bases spanning the gap. DNA for the CDR3: TGTGCCAGCAGTTTAGGGGGCGGGGGCGGCTCACCCCTCCACTTT. This sequence encodes CASSLGGGGGSPLHF.

This clonotype was picked up a small number of times. The J gene is TRBJ2-2, the V gene TRBV20-1; TRBD1 or TRBD2 may be the D gene (6 bases each). The CDR3 length is 16 residues. V lost 4 bases, J lost 4 bases, and 19 bases lay in between. Germline V CDR1 and CDR2: DFQATT, SNEGSKA (reference sequence). CDR3 nucleotides: TGCAGTGCTACGGGTATTACAGGGAGGAGCACCGGGGAGCTGTTTTTT. Amino acids: CSATGITGRSTGELFF.

This clonotype has at least ten counts. One end of the junction is discordant with germline, which a read error may explain. The chain combines TRBV7-2 with TRBJ2-3; TRBD1 or TRBD2 may be the D gene (5 bases each). The CDR3 totals 13 residues. Germline-derived CDR1 and CDR2 are SGHTA and FQGNSA. The chain's CDR3 is CASTVGEADTQCF. The CDR3 bases are TGTGCCAGCACGGTGGGGGAAGCAGATACGCAGTGTTTT.

The chain couples TRBV5-1 to TRBJ1-5; perhaps TRBD1 as D (5 bases). The V gene lost 0 bases and the J gene lost 6 bases, with 10 bases spanning the gap. This CDR3 spans 14 amino acids. Germline values: CDR1 SGHRS, CDR2 YFSETQ. The CDR3 sequence: CASSLEAGLQPQHF. The CDR3 DNA reads as TGCGCCAGCAGCTTGGAAGCGGGGCTTCAGCCCCAGCATTTT.

This clonotype showed up just a few times. The chain employs TRBV27 and TRBJ2-3; D is possibly TRBD1 or TRBD2 (5 bases each). Germline CDR1 and CDR2: MNHEY and SMNVEV (reference sequence). This CDR3 is 15 amino acids long. The V gene lost 4 bases and the J gene lost 4 bases, with 15 bases spanning the gap. CDR3 region: CASSYRDPRPDTQYF. As DNA, the CDR3 is TGTGCCAGCAGTTACCGGGACCCACGACCAGATACGCAGTATTTT.

This clonotype occurred many times. This rearrangement joins TRBV7-8 to TRBJ1-2; D possibly corresponds to TRBD1 (6 bases). Germline V gene data show CDR1 as SGHVS and CDR2 as FQNEAQ. This CDR3 spans 16 amino acids. V lost 2 bases and J lost 3, with 16 bases in between. CDR3 region: CASSLFRGAIDYGYTF. The CDR3 DNA reads TGTGCCAGCAGCTTATTTCGGGGGGCGATTGACTATGGCTACACCTTC.

This clonotype has a count of ten or more. V usage is TRBV20-1 and J usage is TRBJ2-5, with D tentatively TRBD1 (5 bases). This CDR3 has 14 amino acids. V was clipped by 4 bases and J by 1 base, with 13 bases between them. Germline CDR1 and CDR2: DFQATT and SNEGSKA (reference sequence). CDR3 nucleotide sequence: TGCAGTGCTACTCGTTCAGGGTTCCAAGAGACCCAGTACTTC. Translating it yields CSATRSGFQETQYF.

This clonotype was recorded at least ten times. This chain connects TRBV7-2 to TRBJ2-3; 8 nucleotides match TRBD2. The CDR3 loop spans 15 amino acids. Germline CDR1 SGHTA, CDR2 FQGNSA. V dropped 3 bases and J dropped 6; count of bases not matched to a gene: 8. The CDR3 region is CASSLGLDRADTQYF. The CDR3 region has the DNA TGTGCCAGCAGCTTGGGACTAGATCGCGCGGATACGCAGTATTTT.

Ten or more counts support this clonotype. The rearrangement joins TRBV18 to TRBJ2-5, with D unresolved. Between the trimmed V and J ends, which lost 5 bases and 4 bases, there was a span of 14 bases. Germline V gene data show CDR1 as KGHSH and CDR2 as LQKENI. The CDR3 totals 14 residues. CDR3 residues: CASSSTGRGETQYF. CDR3 bases: TGTGCCAGCTCATCGACCGGGCGCGGAGAGACCCAGTACTTC.

This clonotype occurred many times. The chain links TRBV5-1 to TRBJ2-7, with D perhaps assigned TRBD1 or TRBD2 (5 bases each). The ends were cut back, 0 bases at V and 0 bases at J, with 13 bases in the middle. This CDR3 is 16 amino acids long. Germline V CDR1 and CDR2: SGHRS, YFSETQ. The CDR3 DNA sequence: TGCGCCAGCAGCTTGGGAGGTGGGGGTATCTCCTACGAGCAGTACTTC. Amino acids: CASSLGGGGISYEQYF.

In its sample, this clonotype was seen a few times. The CDR3, as DNA: TGCAGTGCTAGTAACGGGGGGGTTGGGAATGAGCAGTTCTTC. Amino acids: CSASNGGVGNEQFF. This chain joins TRBV20-1 and TRBJ2-1; 8 bases agree with TRBD2. This CDR3 region has 14 residues. Germline CDR1 reads DFQATT; CDR2 reads SNEGSKA (reference sequence). Trimming removed 3 bases from V and 7 bases from J; junction bases left unmatched: 8.

In regard to this clonotype: A much larger clone is a single base away; this may be a read error. The rearrangement uses TRBV7-6 and TRBJ1-4; perhaps TRBD1 as D (6 bases). The V gene's germline CDR1 is SGHVS and CDR2 FNYEAQ. The length of the CDR3 is 13 residues. The chain's CDR3 is CDSSETRGGGLFF. The CDR3 region has the DNA TGTGACAGCAGCGAAACCAGGGGTGGGGGCCTGTTTTTT. Full variable domain (rest looked up from reference TRBV7-6 and TRBJ1-4): GAGVSQSPRYKVTKRGQDVALRCDPISGHVSLYWYRQALGQGPEFLTYFNYEAQQDKSGLPNDRFSAERPEGSISTLTIQRTEQRDSAMYRCDSSETRGGGLFFGSGTQLSVL.

This chain links TRBV2 with TRBJ1-1; tentatively, D is TRBD1 (5 bases). Germline V gene data show CDR1 as SNHLY and CDR2 as FYNNEI. The CDR3 totals 14 residues. The V and J ends lost 0 bases and 5 bases respectively, with 10 bases between them. The CDR3 coding sequence is TGTGCCAGCAGTGAAGCGCTTGGGGGGACTGAAGCTTTCTTT. Amino acids: CASSEALGGTEAFF.

This clonotype appeared many times. The chain employs TRBV7-9 and TRBJ2-7, with a weak D call TRBD1 (5 bases). Germline CDR1 and CDR2: SEHNR and FQNEAQ (reference sequence). Trimming left V 5 bases short and J 4 bases short, with 12 bases between. The CDR3 consists of 13 residues. The CDR3: CASSDSGFYEQYF. In nucleotides, the CDR3 is TGTGCCAGCAGCGATTCAGGGTTTTACGAGCAGTACTTC.

This clonotype was picked up many times. This chain connects TRBV7-8 to TRBJ2-2; D remains ambiguous. This CDR3 has 14 amino acids. CDR1 is SGHVS and CDR2 is FQNEAQ in the germline V gene. Trimming pared 0 bases from V and 7 bases from J, leaving 9 bases between. The CDR3 is CASSLARSGGELFF. The CDR3 bases are TGTGCCAGCAGCTTAGCTAGGTCTGGCGGGGAGCTGTTTTTT.